This TCR beta chain derives from a study of blood T cell repertoires in COVID-19. The wider study: PBMCs, B-cell-depleted T cells, or T cells provided the cDNA or gDNA that made up the material.

The authors' processing: Scientists estimated how many nucleated cells there were by amplifying reference gene primers. Some clones are missing from TCRdb's copy, which holds only in-frame ones; the method was immunoSEQ multiplex PCR. V, J and clone size are those of that table, while D and trimming were read from the DNA. The table includes hundreds of thousands of clones, more than 75% detected once. CDR1 and CDR2 from the germline V gene are DFQATT and SNEGSKA (reference sequence). The CDR3 runs 16 residues. Losses at the gene ends were 3 bases for V and 3 bases for J; bases not matched to a gene: 5.

The sequence was collected from a woman aged 45-65 years who had recovered from COVID-19. Sequenced material: PBMCs or T cells enriched from blood (not recorded which). The chain has TRBV20-1 and TRBJ2-2; 12 nucleotides align to TRBD2. The CDR3 nucleotides are TGCAGTGCTAGTCTAGCGGGGGGGCCCGACACCGGGGAGCTGTTTTTT. Translating gives CSASLAGGPDTGELFF.